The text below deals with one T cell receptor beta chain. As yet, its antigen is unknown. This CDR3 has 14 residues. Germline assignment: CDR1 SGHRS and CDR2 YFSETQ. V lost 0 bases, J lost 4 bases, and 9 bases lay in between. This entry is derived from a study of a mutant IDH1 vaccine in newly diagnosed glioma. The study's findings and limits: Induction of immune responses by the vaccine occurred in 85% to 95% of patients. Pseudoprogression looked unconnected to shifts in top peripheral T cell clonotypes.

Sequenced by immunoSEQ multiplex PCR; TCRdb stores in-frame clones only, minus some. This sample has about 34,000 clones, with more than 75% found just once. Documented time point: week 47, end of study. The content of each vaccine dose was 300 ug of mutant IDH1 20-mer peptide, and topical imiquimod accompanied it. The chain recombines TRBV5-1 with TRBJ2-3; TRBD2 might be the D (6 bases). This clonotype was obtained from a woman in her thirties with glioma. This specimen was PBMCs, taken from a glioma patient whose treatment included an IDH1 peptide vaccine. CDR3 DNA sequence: TGCGCCAGCAGCTTGGGGGGGGTCGCAGATACGCAGTATTTT. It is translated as CASSLGGVADTQYF. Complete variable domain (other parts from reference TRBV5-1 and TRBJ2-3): KAGVTQTPRYLIKTRGQQVTLSCSPISGHRSVSWYQQTPGQGLQFLFEYFSETQRNKGNFPGRFSGRQFSNSRSEMNVSTLELGDSALYLCASSLGGVADTQYFGPGTRLTVL.